This T cell receptor (beta chain) stems from a study of T cell responses to AZD1222 COVID-19 vaccine. Germline CDR1 and CDR2: MDHEN and SYDVKM. CDR3 length: 19 residues. The V gene end was trimmed by 8 bases and the J gene end by 0 bases; junction bases not matched to a gene: 20. About this clone: Its matching antigen is unknown.

The repertoire was sequenced with immunoSEQ multiplex PCR; TCRdb's copy has only in-frame clones and lacks some. The data show about 100,000 clones, with more than 75% seen just once and 2.5% to 4% held by the top ten. Study observations and caveats: Spike-wide coverage was observed for vaccine-associated CD4 TCRs, with dominant responses at 160-218 and 743-854. There were mostly white British donors and more females than males, and clonal diversity was possibly underestimated.

The V call is TRBV28, the J call TRBJ2-7, with 9 bases fitting TRBD1. This specimen consisted of peripheral blood, obtained 28 days after the second dose of the MenACWY control vaccine. The TCR comes from an adult who received the MenACWY meningococcal vaccine as a control. This CDR3 is CASGVGQGLYKASSYEQYF. The CDR3 nucleotides are TGTGCCAGCGGGGTGGGACAGGGTCTGTACAAGGCCAGCTCCTACGAGCAGTACTTC.